The 8 T cell receptor beta chains listed next were all sequenced from one sample in a study of regulatory T cells in long-lasting Graves disease. Time point meaning: newly diagnosed GD, antithyroid drugs for less than 3 months. PBMC RNA was the source of the TCR library. In building TCR beta libraries, iRepertoire HTBI primers were used together with Arm-PCR of CDR3 regions. TCRdb re-analysed the multiplex PCR reads in MiXCR, keeping a single row per CDR3 protein. The data show 440,000 or so distinct CDR3 sequences, 15% to 20% seen once. This same sample was also part of a study on T cells in Graves' hyperthyroidism and ophthalmopathy.

This material consisted of peripheral blood mononuclear cells (PBMCs), taken at new diagnosis, from a patient treated with antithyroid drugs. The source is a woman aged 25 to 39 with Graves disease.

A few counts support this clonotype. This sequence joins TRBV29-1 and TRBJ2-1; D may match TRBD1 or TRBD2 (5 bases each). V lost 7 bases, J lost 3 bases, and 19 bases lay in between. CDR3 size: 15 residues. Germline V gives CDR1 SQVTM, CDR2 ANQGSEA. The CDR3 DNA is TGCAGCGAAGTCGAAGCCGGGACGATCTACAATGAGCAGTTCTTC. It encodes CSEVEAGTIYNEQFF.

This clonotype has at least ten counts. The chain recombines TRBV3-1 with TRBJ2-1; weak D call: TRBD1 (5 bases). This CDR3 is built from 16 residues. Germline loops: CDR1 LGHDT, CDR2 YNNKEL (reference sequence). Trimming pared 1 base from V and 10 bases from J, leaving 20 bases between. CDR3: CASSQVLRKGIGEQFF. CDR3 in DNA: TGTGCCAGCAGCCAAGTCCTCAGGAAGGGGATTGGGGAGCAGTTCTTC.

Comments on this clonotype: A much larger clone sits a single nucleotide away, making a read error possible. The chain links TRBV6-5 to TRBJ2-7; TRBD2 might be the D (6 bases). Germline lookup yields CDR1 MNHEY and CDR2 SVGAGI. The CDR3 has 13 residues. CDR3 in amino acids: CASNEWTLREHYF. CDR3 coding DNA: TGTGCCAGCAACGAGTGGACGTTACGGGAGCACTACTTC.

This chain uses TRBV4-1 with TRBJ2-7; TRBD1 matches at 7 bases. The germline CDR1 and CDR2 sequences are MGHRA and YSYEKL. Trimming removed 5 bases from V and 1 base from J; junction bases left unmatched: 8. This CDR3 has 15 residues. The CDR3 region is CASSNTFRGSYEQYF. CDR3 nucleotides: TGCGCCAGCAGCAATACTTTCAGGGGGTCCTACGAGCAGTACTTC.

With regard to this clonotype: Just one base apart from a much larger clone, this may be a read error. The CDR3 does not end in the conserved phenylalanine or tryptophan, so this is likely a read error. This sequence joins TRBV2 and TRBJ1-1; no clear D. This CDR3 is 11 amino acids long. Trimming left V 8 bases short and J 2 bases short, with 6 bases between. Germline assignment: CDR1 SNHLY and CDR2 FYNNEI. For the CDR3, the DNA is TGTGCCAGCCAGCTAAACACTGAAGCTTTCTCT. This encodes CASQLNTEAFS.

The gene calls are TRBV4-1 and TRBJ1-2; 7 positions match TRBD1. Germline trimming cut 5 bases from V and 4 bases from J; bases unmatched to any gene: 7. The V gene's germline CDR1 is MGHRA and CDR2 YSYEKL. There are 14 residues in the CDR3. In DNA form, the CDR3 reads TGCGCCAGCAGCGCGGGACAGATTGTCTATGGCTACACCTTC. It translates to CASSAGQIVYGYTF.

This clonotype was picked up many times. The chain uses TRBV11-2 and TRBJ2-3; 11 positions match TRBD2. V lost 5 bases to trimming and J lost 7 bases; unmatched junction nucleotides: 8. Germline V lookup: CDR1 SGHAT, CDR2 FQNNGV. The CDR3 consists of 15 residues. The CDR3 loop is CASSQMLAGGYTQYF. The CDR3 region has the DNA TGTGCCAGCAGCCAGATGCTAGCGGGAGGATATACGCAGTATTTT.

The table lists this clonotype with many counts. V and J are TRBV9 and TRBJ2-3, with a tentative D call TRBD2 (5 bases). CDR3 size: 11 residues. The germline V gene encodes CDR1 SGDLS and CDR2 YYNGEE. Between the trimmed V and J ends, which lost 0 bases and 9 bases, there was a span of 5 bases. CDR3 coding DNA: TGTGCCAGCAGCGTAGCTAGCACGCAGTATTTT. This encodes CASSVASTQYF.